The T cell receptor beta chain under discussion was sequenced for a study of blood T cells in healthy people across ages. Alongside a J-beta primer mix, a sample-barcoded 5' primer served in a second PCR lasting roughly 7 to 12 cycles. In TCRdb, the 5' RACE reads were re-called with MiXCR into one record per CDR3 protein. The data show approximately 820,000 distinct CDR3 sequences, with around 45% seen just once and roughly 18% held by the top ten. Whole-study findings and limits: Because sorting was not performed, PBMCs prevented conclusive naive versus antigen-experienced comparison.

The CDR3 runs to 18 residues. In germline, CDR1 is PRHDT, CDR2 FYEKMQ (reference sequence). J gave up 3 bases and V 0 bases, and 11 bases lay outside the gene matches. The table lists this clonotype with many counts. The antigen is unknown. The rearrangement joins TRBV13 to TRBJ2-7, with 10 nucleotides matching TRBD2. This TCR was recovered from a man aged 55-75 years in good health. The sequenced sample consisted of blood. CDR3 nucleotides: TGTGCCAGCAGCTTAGGGGGTAGCGGGGGGCGGGTGAGCTACGAGCAGTACTTC. It yields the protein CASSLGGSGGRVSYEQYF.